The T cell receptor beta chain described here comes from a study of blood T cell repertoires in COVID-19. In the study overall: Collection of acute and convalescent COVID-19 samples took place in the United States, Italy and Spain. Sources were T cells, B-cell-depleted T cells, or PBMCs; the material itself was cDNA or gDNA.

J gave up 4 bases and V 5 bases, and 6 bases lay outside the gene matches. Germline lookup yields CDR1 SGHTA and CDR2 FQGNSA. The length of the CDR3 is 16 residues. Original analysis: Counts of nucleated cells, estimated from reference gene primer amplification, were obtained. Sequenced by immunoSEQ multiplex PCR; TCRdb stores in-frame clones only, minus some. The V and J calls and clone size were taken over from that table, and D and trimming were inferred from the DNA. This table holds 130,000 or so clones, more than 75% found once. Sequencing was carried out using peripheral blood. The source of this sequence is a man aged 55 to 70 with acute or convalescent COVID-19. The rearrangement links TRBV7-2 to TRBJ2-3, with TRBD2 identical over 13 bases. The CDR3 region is CASSRTSGSGADTQYF. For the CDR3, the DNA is TGTGCCAGCAGCCGGACTAGCGGGAGCGGGGCAGATACGCAGTATTTT.